This T cell receptor (beta chain) derives from a study of T cell clonality in common variable immunodeficiency. In this sample, this clone turned up many times. Its cognate antigen is unknown. With the read ending 3 residues before the CDR3 end, the germline J gene is used to fill in that end. V shed 6 bases and J 4 bases; nucleotides not matched to a gene: 7. The CDR3 sequence is 14 residues long. Looked up from germline, CDR1 is LNHDA and CDR2 is SQIVND (reference sequence). TCRdb keeps only in-frame clones here, not all; method: immunoSEQ multiplex PCR. The sample yields tens of thousands of clones, without any singletons. Study-level points and caveats: CVID patient heterogeneity limited repertoire-clinical complication correlations. Fewer deletions and N-nucleotide insertions were reportedly seen in common variable immunodeficiency TCR beta sequences. CVID subjects showed higher TCRbeta clonality than healthy controls.

The sequence was obtained from a person aged 18 to 69 in good health. Material: peripheral blood mononuclear cells. This chain uses TRBV19 with TRBJ1-2, with 8 nucleotides matching TRBD1. The sequenced part of the CDR3 DNA is TGTGCCAGTAGGGGACAGGACGAGGGCTATGGC. It codes for CASRGQDEGYG. The entire CDR3 reads CASRGQDEGYGYTF.